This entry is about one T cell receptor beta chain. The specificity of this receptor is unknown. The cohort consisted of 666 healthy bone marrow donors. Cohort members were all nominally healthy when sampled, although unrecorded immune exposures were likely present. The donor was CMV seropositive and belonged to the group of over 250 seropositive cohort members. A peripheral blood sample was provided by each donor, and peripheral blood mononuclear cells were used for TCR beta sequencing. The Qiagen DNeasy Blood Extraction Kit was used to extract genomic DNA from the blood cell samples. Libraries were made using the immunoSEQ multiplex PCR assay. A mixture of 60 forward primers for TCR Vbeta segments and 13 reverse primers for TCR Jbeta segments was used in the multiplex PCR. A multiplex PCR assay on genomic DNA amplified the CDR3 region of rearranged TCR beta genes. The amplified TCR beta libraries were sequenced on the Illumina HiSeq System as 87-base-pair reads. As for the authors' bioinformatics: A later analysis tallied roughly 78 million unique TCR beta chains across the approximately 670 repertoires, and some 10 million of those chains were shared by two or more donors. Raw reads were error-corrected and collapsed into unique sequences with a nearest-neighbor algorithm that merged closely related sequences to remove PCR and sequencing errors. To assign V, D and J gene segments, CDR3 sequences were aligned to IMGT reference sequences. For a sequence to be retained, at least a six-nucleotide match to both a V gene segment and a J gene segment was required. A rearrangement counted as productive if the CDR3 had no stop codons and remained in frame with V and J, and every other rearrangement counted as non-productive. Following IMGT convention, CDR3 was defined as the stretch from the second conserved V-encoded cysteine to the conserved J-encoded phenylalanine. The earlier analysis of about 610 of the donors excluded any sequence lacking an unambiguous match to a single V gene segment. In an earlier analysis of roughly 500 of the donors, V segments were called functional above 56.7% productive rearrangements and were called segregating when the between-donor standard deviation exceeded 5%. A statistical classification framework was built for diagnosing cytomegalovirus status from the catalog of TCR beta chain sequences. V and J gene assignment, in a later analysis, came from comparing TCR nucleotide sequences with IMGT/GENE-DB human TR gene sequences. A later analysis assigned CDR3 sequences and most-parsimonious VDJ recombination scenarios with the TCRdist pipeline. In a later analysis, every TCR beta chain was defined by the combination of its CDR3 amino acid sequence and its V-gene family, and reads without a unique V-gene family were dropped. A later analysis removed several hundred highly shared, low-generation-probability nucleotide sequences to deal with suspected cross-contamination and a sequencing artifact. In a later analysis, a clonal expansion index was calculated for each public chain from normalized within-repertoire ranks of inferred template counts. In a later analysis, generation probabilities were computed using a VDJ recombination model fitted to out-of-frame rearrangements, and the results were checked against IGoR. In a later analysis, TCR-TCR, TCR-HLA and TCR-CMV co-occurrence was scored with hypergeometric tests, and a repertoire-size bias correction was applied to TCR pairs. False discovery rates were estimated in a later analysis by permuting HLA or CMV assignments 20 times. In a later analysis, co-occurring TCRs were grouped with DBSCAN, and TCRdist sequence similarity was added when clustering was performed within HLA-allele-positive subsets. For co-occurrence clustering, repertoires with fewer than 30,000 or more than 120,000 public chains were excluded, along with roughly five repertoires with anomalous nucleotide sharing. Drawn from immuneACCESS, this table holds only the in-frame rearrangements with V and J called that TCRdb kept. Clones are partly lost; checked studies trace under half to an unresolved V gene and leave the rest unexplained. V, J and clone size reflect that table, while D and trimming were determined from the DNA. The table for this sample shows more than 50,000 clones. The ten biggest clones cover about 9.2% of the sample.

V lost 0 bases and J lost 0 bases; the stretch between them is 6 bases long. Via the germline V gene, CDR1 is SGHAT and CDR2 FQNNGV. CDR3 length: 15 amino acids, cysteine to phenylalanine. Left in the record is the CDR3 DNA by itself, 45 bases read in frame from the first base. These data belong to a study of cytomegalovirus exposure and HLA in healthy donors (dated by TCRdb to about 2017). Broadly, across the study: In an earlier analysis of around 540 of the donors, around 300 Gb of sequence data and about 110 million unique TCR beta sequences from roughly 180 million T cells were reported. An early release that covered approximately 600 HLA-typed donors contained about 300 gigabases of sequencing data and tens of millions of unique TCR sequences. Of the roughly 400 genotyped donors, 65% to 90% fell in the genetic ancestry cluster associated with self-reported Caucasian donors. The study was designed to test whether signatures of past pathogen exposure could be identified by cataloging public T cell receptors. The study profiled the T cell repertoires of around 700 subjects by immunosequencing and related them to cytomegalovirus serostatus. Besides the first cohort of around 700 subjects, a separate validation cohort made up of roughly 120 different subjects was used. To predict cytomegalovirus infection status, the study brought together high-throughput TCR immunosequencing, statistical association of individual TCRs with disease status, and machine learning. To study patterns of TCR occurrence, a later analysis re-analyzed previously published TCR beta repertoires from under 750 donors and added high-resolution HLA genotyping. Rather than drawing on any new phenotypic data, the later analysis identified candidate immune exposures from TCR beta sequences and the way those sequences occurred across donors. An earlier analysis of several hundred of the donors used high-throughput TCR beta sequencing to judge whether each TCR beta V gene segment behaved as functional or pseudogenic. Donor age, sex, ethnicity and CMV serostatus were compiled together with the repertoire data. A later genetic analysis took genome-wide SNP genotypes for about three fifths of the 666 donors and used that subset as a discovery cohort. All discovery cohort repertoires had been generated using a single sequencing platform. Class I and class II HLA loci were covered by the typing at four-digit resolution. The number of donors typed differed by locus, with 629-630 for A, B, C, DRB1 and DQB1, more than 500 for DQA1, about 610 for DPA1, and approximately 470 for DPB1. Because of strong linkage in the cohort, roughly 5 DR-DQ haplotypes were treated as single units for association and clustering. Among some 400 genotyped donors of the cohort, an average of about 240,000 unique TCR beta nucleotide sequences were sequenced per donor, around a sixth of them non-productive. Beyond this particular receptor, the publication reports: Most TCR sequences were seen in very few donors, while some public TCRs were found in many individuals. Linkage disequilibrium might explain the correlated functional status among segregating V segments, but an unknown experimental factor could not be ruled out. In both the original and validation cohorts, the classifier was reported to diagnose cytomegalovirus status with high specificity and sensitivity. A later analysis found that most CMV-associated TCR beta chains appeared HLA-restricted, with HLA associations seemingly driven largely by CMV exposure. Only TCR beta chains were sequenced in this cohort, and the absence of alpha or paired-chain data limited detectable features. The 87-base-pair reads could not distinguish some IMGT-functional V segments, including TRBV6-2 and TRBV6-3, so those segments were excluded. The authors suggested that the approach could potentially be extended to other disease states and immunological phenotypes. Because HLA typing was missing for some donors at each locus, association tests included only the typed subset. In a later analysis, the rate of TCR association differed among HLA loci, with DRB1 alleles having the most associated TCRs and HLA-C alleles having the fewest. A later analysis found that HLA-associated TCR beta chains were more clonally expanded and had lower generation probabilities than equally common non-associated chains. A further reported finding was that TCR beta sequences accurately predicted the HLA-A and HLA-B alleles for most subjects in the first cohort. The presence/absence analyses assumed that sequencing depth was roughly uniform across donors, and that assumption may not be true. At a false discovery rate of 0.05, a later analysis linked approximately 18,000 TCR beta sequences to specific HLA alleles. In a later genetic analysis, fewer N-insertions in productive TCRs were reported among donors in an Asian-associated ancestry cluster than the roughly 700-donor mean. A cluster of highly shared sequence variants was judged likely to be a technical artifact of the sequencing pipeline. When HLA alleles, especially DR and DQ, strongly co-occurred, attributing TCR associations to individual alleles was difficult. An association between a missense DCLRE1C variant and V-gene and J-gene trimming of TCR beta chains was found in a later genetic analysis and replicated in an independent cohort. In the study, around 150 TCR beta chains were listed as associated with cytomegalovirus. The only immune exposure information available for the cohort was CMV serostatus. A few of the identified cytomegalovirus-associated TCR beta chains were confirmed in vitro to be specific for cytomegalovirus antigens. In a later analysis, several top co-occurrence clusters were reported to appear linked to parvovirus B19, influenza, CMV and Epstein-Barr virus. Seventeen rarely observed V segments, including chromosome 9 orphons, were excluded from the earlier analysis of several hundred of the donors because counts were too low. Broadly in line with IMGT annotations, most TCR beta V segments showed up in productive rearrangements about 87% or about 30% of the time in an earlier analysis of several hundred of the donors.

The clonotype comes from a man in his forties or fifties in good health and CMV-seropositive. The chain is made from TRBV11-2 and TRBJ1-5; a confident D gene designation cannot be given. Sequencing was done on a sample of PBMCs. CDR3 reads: CASSLEPSSNQPQHF. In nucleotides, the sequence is TGTGCCAGCAGCTTAGAACCGAGTAGCAATCAGCCCCAGCATTTT.